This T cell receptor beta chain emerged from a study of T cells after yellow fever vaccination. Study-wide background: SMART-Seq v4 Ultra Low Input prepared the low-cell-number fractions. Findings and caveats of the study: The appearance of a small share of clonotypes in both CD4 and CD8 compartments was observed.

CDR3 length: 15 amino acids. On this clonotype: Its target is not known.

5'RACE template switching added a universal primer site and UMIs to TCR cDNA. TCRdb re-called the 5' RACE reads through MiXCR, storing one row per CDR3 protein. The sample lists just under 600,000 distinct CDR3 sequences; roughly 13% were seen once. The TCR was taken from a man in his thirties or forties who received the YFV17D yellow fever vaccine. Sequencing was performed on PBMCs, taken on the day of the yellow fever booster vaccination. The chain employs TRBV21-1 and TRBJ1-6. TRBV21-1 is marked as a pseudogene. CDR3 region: CASNKSGRVNSPLHF. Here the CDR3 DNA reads TGTGCCAGCAACAAAAGTGGCAGAGTTAATTCACCCCTCCACTTT.